This TCR beta chain derives from a study of shared clonotypes between healthy human individuals. Study findings and constraints: It was observed that 5% to 6% of naive CD4 clonotypes were shared across several donors.

The donors were all Caucasian adults (living in Nashville, Tennessee). Trimming took 0 bases from V and 5 from J; bases not matched to a gene: 9. The CDR3 is 16 amino acids. Germline V CDR1 and CDR2: SGHRS, YFSETQ. The authors' processing: Without quality scores, immunoSEQ junctional reads could not be filtered like full-length reads. Clones were sequenced by immunoSEQ multiplex PCR, and TCRdb holds only the in-frame ones, with some missing. V and J calls and clone size are given by that table; D and trimming were obtained from the DNA. The sample carries over a million clones, about 75% recorded once. On this clone: Its target is not known.

This sequence joins TRBV5-1 and TRBJ2-3; 7 bases are shared with TRBD1. Sequencing was performed on memory CD4+ T cells sorted from blood. Sample subset: CD45RA-negative fraction. The clonotype was recovered from a man aged 18 to 35 in good health. The CDR3 DNA is TGCGCCAGCAGCTTGGGTCAGGGGGATCGTGGAGATACGCAGTATTTT. Protein: CASSLGQGDRGDTQYF.